This passage covers 2 T cell receptor beta chains from one sample sequenced in a study of T-cell memory formation after mild COVID-19. MiXCR, run by TCRdb on the 5' RACE reads, gives a single entry per CDR3 protein. Of more than 150,000 distinct CDR3 sequences in the sample, less than 20% were seen once. Source material: PBMCs or a T cell subset sorted from them (not recorded which). The receptors were gathered from a man younger than 30 who had mild COVID-19 (a few samples of this study predate the infection). Cell type and time point are not known.

This clonotype was seen ten or more times. The CDR3 coding sequence is TGTGCCAGCAGTCCACCGGGCACAGATACGCAGTATTTT. It yields the protein CASSPPGTDTQYF. The V and J genes are TRBV3-1 and TRBJ2-3; D is unclear. V lost 6 bases and J lost 1, with 8 bases in between. The CDR3 consists of 13 residues. The germline V gene encodes CDR1 LGHDT and CDR2 YNNKEL (reference sequence).

A few counts support this clonotype. The V call is TRBV20-1, the J call TRBJ2-1; 8 bases align to TRBD1. Losses at the gene ends were 2 bases for V and 3 bases for J; bases not matched to a gene: 6. The CDR3 has 15 residues. CDR1 and CDR2 (germline): DFQATT, SNEGSKA (reference sequence). The CDR3 bases are TGCAGTGCTAGATCCGACAGGGGACGCTACAATGAGCAGTTCTTC. This codes for CSARSDRGRYNEQFF.